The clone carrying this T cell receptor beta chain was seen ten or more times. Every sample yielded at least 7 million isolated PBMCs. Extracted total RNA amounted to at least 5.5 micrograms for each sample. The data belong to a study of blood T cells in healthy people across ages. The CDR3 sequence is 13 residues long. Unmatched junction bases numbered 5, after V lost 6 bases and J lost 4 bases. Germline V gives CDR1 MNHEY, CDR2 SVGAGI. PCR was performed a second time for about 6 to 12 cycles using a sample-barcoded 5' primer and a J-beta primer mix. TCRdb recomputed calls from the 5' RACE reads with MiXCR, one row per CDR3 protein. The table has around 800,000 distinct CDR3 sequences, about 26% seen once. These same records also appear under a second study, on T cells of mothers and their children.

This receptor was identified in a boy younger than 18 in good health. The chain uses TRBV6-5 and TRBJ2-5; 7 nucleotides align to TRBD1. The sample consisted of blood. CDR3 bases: TGTGCCAGCAGCCTCGGGACAGCAGAGACCCAGTACTTC. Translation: CASSLGTAETQYF.